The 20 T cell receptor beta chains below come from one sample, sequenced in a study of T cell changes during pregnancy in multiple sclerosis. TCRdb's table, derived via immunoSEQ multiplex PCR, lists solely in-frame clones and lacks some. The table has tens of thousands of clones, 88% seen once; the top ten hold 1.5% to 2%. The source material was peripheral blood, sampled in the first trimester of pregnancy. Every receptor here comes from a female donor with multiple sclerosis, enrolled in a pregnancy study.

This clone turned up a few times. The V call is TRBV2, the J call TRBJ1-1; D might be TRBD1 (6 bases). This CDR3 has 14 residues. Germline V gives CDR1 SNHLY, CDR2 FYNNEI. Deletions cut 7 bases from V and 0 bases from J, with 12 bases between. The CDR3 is CASTDRTVNTEAFF. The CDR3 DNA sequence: TGTGCCAGCACGGACCGGACAGTGAACACTGAAGCTTTCTTT.

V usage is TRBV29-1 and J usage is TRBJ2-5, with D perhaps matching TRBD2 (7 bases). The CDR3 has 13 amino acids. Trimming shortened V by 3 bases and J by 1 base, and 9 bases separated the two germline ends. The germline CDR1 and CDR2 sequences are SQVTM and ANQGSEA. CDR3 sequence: CSVEAGAQETQYF. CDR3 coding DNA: TGCAGCGTTGAGGCGGGGGCCCAAGAGACCCAGTACTTC.

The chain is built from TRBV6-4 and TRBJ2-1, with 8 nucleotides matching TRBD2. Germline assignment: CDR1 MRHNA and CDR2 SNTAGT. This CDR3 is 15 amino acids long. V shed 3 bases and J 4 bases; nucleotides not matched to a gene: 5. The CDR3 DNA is TGTGCCAGCAGTGAGAGCGGGAGTGGATACAATGAGCAGTTCTTC. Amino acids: CASSESGSGYNEQFF.

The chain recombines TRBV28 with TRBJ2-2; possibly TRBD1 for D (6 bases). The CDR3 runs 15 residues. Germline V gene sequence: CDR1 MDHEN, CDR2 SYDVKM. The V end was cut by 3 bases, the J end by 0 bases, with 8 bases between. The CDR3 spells CASSLQGTNTGELFF. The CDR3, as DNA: TGTGCCAGCAGTTTGCAGGGGACGAACACCGGGGAGCTGTTTTTT.

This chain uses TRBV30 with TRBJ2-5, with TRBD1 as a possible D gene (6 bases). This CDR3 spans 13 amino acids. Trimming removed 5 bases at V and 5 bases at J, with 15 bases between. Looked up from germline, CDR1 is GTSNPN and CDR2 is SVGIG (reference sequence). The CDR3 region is CAWEPGTRETQYF. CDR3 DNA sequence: TGTGCCTGGGAACCGGGGACAAGGGAGACCCAGTACTTC.

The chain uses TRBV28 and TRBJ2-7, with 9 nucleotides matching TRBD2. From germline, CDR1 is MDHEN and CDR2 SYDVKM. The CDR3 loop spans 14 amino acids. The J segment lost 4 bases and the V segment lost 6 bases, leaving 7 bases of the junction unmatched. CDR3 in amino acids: CASRGAGGRYEQYF. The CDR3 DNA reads TGTGCCAGCAGGGGGGCGGGAGGGCGGTACGAGCAGTACTTC.

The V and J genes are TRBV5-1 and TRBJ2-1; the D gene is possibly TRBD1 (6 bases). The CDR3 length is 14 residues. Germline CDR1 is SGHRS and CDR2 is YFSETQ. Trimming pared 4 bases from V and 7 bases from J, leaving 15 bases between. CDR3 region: CASSNQAGTNEQFF. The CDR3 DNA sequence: TGCGCCAGCAGCAATCAAGCAGGGACAAATGAGCAGTTCTTC.

CDR3 region: CASSLAASGRYSGANVLTF. CDR3 sequence (DNA): TGTGCCAGCAGCTTAGCGGCTAGCGGGAGATACTCTGGGGCCAACGTCCTGACTTTC. The chain couples TRBV7-2 to TRBJ2-6; 10 bases fit TRBD2. The CDR3 has 19 amino acids. J gave up 0 bases and V 0 bases, and 5 bases lay outside the gene matches. CDR1 is SGHTA and CDR2 is FQGNSA in the germline V gene.

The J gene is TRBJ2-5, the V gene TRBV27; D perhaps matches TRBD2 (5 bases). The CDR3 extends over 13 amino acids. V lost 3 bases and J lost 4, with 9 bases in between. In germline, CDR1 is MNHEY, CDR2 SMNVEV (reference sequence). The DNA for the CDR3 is TGTGCCAGCAGTTTCCAGGAGGCAGAGACCCAGTACTTC. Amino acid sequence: CASSFQEAETQYF.

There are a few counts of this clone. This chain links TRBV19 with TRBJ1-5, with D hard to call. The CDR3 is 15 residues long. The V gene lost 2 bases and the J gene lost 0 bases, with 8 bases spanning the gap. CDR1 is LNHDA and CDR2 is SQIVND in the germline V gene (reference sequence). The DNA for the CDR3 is TGTGCCAGTAGTATATTGGGCGATAGCAATCAGCCCCAGCATTTT. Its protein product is CASSILGDSNQPQHF.

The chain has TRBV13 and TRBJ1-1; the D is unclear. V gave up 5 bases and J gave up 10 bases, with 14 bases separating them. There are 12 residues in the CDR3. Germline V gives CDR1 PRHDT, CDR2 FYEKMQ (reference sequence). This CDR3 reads CASSVHLEGAFF. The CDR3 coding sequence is TGTGCCAGCAGCGTCCACTTAGAGGGAGCTTTCTTT.

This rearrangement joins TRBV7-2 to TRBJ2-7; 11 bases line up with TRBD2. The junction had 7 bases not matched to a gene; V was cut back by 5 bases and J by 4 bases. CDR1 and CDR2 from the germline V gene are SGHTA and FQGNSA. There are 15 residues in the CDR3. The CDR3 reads CASSRRLAGPYEQYF. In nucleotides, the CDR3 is TGTGCCAGCAGCCGGAGACTAGCGGGACCTTACGAGCAGTACTTC.

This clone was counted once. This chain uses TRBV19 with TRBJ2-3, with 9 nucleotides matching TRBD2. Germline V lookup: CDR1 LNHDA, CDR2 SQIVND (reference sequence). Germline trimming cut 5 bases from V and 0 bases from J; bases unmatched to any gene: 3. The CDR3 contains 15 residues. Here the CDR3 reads CASSLSGRSTDTQYF. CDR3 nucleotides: TGTGCCAGTAGTCTTAGCGGGAGAAGCACAGATACGCAGTATTTT.

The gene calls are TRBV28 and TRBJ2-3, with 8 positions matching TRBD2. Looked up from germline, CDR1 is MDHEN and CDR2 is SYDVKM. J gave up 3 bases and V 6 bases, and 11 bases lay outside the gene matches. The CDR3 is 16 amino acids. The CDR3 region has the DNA TGTGCCAGCAGCCCGGGACTAGTAGGTTTAACAGATACGCAGTATTTT. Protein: CASSPGLVGLTDTQYF.

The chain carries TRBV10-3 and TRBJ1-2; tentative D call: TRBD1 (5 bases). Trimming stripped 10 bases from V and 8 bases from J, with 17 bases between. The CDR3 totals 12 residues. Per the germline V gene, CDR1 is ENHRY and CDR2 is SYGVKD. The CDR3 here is CATVQGSEGYTF. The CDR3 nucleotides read TGTGCCACCGTCCAGGGTTCGGAAGGCTACACCTTC.

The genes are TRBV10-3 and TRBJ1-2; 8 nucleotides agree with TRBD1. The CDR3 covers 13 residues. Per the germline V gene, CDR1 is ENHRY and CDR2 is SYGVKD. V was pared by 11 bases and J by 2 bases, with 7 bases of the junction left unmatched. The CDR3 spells CAGGQGDNYGYTF. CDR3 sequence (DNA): TGTGCCGGAGGACAGGGTGACAACTATGGCTACACCTTC.

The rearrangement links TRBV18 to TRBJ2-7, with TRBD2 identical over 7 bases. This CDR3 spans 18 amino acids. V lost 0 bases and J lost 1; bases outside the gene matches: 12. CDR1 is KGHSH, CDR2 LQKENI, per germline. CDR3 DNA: TGTGCCAGCTCACCACCCCCGACCCCCCTAGCGGATTCCTACGAGCAGTACTTC. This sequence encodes CASSPPPTPLADSYEQYF.

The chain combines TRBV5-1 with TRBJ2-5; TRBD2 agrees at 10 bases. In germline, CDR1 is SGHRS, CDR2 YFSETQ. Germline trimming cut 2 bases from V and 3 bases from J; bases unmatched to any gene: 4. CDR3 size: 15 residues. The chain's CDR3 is CASSFLGLAEETQYF. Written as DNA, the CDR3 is TGCGCCAGCAGCTTCTTAGGACTAGCGGAAGAGACCCAGTACTTC.

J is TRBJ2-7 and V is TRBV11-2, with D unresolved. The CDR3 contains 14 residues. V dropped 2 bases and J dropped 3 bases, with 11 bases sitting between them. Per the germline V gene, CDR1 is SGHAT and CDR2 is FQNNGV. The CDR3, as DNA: TGTGCCAGCAGCTTACCCCCCTCAGACTACGAGCAGTACTTC. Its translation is CASSLPPSDYEQYF.

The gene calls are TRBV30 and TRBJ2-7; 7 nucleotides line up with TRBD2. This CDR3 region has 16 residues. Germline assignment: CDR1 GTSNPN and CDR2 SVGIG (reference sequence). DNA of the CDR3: TGTGCTGGGAGGGGTCTCGGTGCGGGATGGGACTACGAGCAGTACTTC. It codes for CAGRGLGAGWDYEQYF.